The rows below give T cell receptor beta chains drawn from one sample of a study of blood T cell repertoires in COVID-19. Sequencing used immunoSEQ multiplex PCR; TCRdb keeps in-frame clones, though not all of them. The sample has around 450,000 clones, approximately 86% seen once. The sequencing sample was made of PBMCs or T cells enriched from blood (not recorded which). These receptors were taken from a woman between 18 and 29 years old who had recovered from COVID-19. Both conserved end residues are part of each CDR3. D genes are given only for firm matches. The size field is filled for only some rows; it gives once, few, many or a size class.

v_gene,j_gene,abundance,d_gene,CDR3nt,CDR3aa
TRBV30,TRBJ1-3,.,.,TGTGCCTGGAGTTTATGGAAGGAGCACACCATATATTTT,CAWSLWKEHTIYF
TRBV19,TRBJ2-2,.,.,TGTGCCAGTAGTACTCCGGGACTCCGCACCGGGGAGCTGTTTTTT,CASSTPGLRTGELFF
TRBV6-5,TRBJ1-2,few,TRBD1,TGTGCCAGCACCAGGGGGGCAGGATTCTATGGCTACACCTTC,CASTRGAGFYGYTF
TRBV29-1,TRBJ1-4,.,.,TGCAGCGTTGCGGTTTCTGGTGAAAAACTGTTTTTT,CSVAVSGEKLFF
TRBV7-9,TRBJ2-5,once,TRBD2,TGTGCCAGCAGCTTACTAGGGCTAGCGGGGGGGCTCCAAGAGACCCAGTACTTC,CASSLLGLAGGLQETQYF
TRBV7-8,TRBJ2-3,.,TRBD2,TGTGCCAGCAGCTACCAGACTAGCGGGGTTAGCACAGATACGCAGTATTTT,CASSYQTSGVSTDTQYF
TRBV28,TRBJ1-4,.,TRBD1,TGTGCCAGCAGTCCCGGACAGGGACGTGAAAAACTGTTTTTT,CASSPGQGREKLFF
TRBV2,TRBJ2-7,.,TRBD1,TGTGCCAGCAGGATTATACAGGGGGCTGGGAACGAGCAGTACTTC,CASRIIQGAGNEQYF
TRBV5-1,TRBJ2-5,.,.,TGCGCCAGCAGCTTTACTAGGAGGGAGACCCAGTACTTC,CASSFTRRETQYF
TRBV3-1/TRBV3-2,TRBJ2-7,.,.,TGTGCCAGCAGCCAAGACCCCCGGGGTTTCGCCTCCTACTACGAGCAGTACTTC,CASSQDPRGFASYYEQYF
TRBV19,TRBJ1-2,.,.,TGTGCCAGTAGTAATAATAGAAACTATGGCTACACCTTC,CASSNNRNYGYTF